The source of this T cell receptor (beta chain) is a study of cytomegalovirus exposure and HLA in healthy donors. This clone occurred once. CDR1 and CDR2 from the germline V gene are SEHNR and FQNEAQ (reference sequence). This CDR3 has 15 residues. Trimming at V came to 1 base and at J to 5 bases, leaving 7 bases not matched to a gene. This PCR relied on a set of 60 Vbeta primers and 13 Jbeta primers. Profiling relied on immunoSEQ multiplex PCR, and the TCRdb table lists in-frame clones only, not all of them. Among about 160,000 clones listed, 65% to 85% were seen once. The sequenced material came from PBMCs. The chain links TRBV7-9 to TRBJ2-5; 7 bases match TRBD2. The receptor was isolated from a woman in her forties in good health and CMV-seropositive. Here the CDR3 reads CASSLGTSFVETQYF. The CDR3 coding sequence is TGTGCCAGCAGCTTAGGGACTAGTTTTGTGGAGACCCAGTACTTC.